Following are 16 T cell receptor beta chains from one sample sequenced in a study of T-cell reconstitution after alpha-beta-depleted transplantation in children. For TCRbeta, the library was prepared with unique molecular identifiers. TCRdb passed the PCR reads through MiXCR, listing each CDR3 protein once. Seen here are 150,000 to 250,000 distinct CDR3 sequences, roughly 6.5% observed once, and the top ten hold roughly 4.8%. Sequencing was performed on PBMCs, taken before TCRalphabeta/CD19-depleted stem cell transplant. These receptors were obtained from a girl younger than two with combined immunodeficiency, due to receive a stem cell transplant.

The genes are TRBV28 and TRBJ2-5; 9 bases line up with TRBD1. CDR1 is MDHEN and CDR2 is SYDVKM in the germline V gene. The CDR3 length is 13 residues. V was clipped by 7 bases and J by 4 bases; unmatched bases: 4. The CDR3 nucleotides are TGTGCCAGCATTCCGGACAGGGGAGAGACCCAGTACTTC. Protein product: CASIPDRGETQYF.

This clonotype was seen many times. V is TRBV3-1 and J is TRBJ2-5, with 10 bases lining up with TRBD2. Unmatched junction bases numbered 5, after V lost 0 bases and J lost 1 base. The CDR3 totals 17 residues. CDR1 LGHDT and CDR2 YNNKEL come from the germline V gene (reference sequence). CDR3: CASSQDWSGGAQETQYF. Written as DNA, the CDR3 is TGTGCCAGCAGCCAAGATTGGAGCGGGGGGGCCCAAGAGACCCAGTACTTC.

This clonotype was found many times. V usage is TRBV25-1 and J usage is TRBJ2-5; D is undetermined. Trimming stripped 1 base from V and 4 bases from J, with 13 bases between. The CDR3 totals 15 residues. The germline gives CDR1 MGHDK, CDR2 SYGVNS. The CDR3 protein is CASSELYLSGETQYF. Here the CDR3 DNA reads TGTGCCAGCAGTGAATTGTATCTATCTGGAGAGACCCAGTACTTC.

This clonotype showed up many times. The CDR3 here is CASSVEGLAGVTDTQYF. CDR3 coding DNA: TGTGCCAGCAGCGTAGAGGGGCTAGCGGGAGTCACAGATACGCAGTATTTT. The V call is TRBV9, the J call TRBJ2-3; 10 nucleotides agree with TRBD2. Germline V CDR1 and CDR2: SGDLS, YYNGEE. The junction had 6 bases not matched to a gene; V was cut back by 0 bases and J by 2 bases. The CDR3 consists of 17 residues.

This clonotype was counted many times. V and J are TRBV29-1 and TRBJ2-7; D possibly corresponds to TRBD1 (6 bases). The CDR3 totals 17 residues. Germline V gives CDR1 SQVTM, CDR2 ANQGSEA. V was cut by 7 bases and J by 1 base, with 26 bases left in between. The CDR3 spells CSATGMWGSSRSYEQYF. The CDR3 DNA sequence: TGCAGCGCCACAGGGATGTGGGGAAGCAGCCGTTCCTACGAGCAGTACTTC.

This clonotype came up many times. The gene calls are TRBV4-3 and TRBJ2-5, with TRBD1 matching 11 bases. CDR1 LGHNA and CDR2 YSLEER come from the germline V gene. The CDR3 is 15 residues long. The J segment lost 4 bases and the V segment lost 6 bases, leaving 7 bases of the junction unmatched. The CDR3 region has the DNA TGCGCCAGCAGTCTCGCCGGGACAGGGGGAGAGACCCAGTACTTC. It specifies CASSLAGTGGETQYF.

This clonotype was recorded at least ten times. V is TRBV6-2 or TRBV6-3 and J is TRBJ2-1; D may match TRBD1 or TRBD2 (7 bases each). The CDR3 is made up of 15 amino acids. Between the trimmed V and J ends, which lost 2 bases and 4 bases, there was a span of 12 bases. Germline lookup yields CDR1 MNHEY and CDR2 SVGEGT. In DNA, the CDR3 is TGTGCCAGCAGTTACGGCAGGGGGGGGTACAATGAGCAGTTCTTC. It specifies CASSYGRGGYNEQFF.

This clonotype was counted many times. The CDR3 sequence is CASSFGTPTGELFF. The DNA of the CDR3 is TGTGCCAGCAGTTTTGGGACCCCCACCGGGGAGCTGTTTTTT. The V gene is TRBV12-3 or TRBV12-4, the J gene TRBJ2-2; the D call may be TRBD1 or TRBD2 (5 bases each). The ends were cut back, 3 bases at V and 4 bases at J, with 9 bases in the middle. The CDR3 consists of 14 residues.

The chain recombines TRBV6-5 with TRBJ2-7; 7 bases map to TRBD2. Germline CDR1 reads MNHEY; CDR2 reads SVGAGI. V shed 4 bases, J shed 5 bases, and the junction held 8 bases outside the gene matches. The CDR3 loop spans 14 amino acids. CDR3 bases: TGTGCCAGCAGTTTGGGGGGAGGGCCCCACGAGCAGTACTTC. Protein: CASSLGGGPHEQYF.

This clonotype was seen at least ten times. This rearrangement joins TRBV7-9 to TRBJ1-1, with TRBD1 matching over 9 bases. Germline loops: CDR1 SEHNR, CDR2 FQNEAQ (reference sequence). The CDR3 runs to 15 residues. J lost 4 bases, V lost 4 bases, and 7 bases had no gene match. The CDR3 DNA sequence: TGTGCCAGCAGCTCTCGACAGGGGGTCAGCACTGAAGCTTTCTTT. This gives the protein CASSSRQGVSTEAFF.

This clonotype has a count of ten or more. The CDR3 sequence: CASSPKVGQGFGANVLTF. In DNA, the CDR3 is TGTGCCAGCAGCCCTAAAGTAGGACAGGGGTTTGGGGCCAACGTCCTGACTTTC. The rearrangement joins TRBV7-8 to TRBJ2-6, with TRBD1 matching 9 bases. The CDR3 totals 18 residues. V dropped 5 bases and J dropped 3; count of bases not matched to a gene: 11. CDR1 is SGHVS, CDR2 FQNEAQ, per germline.

There are many counts of this clonotype. The rearrangement links TRBV4-1 to TRBJ2-7; no definite D call. Deletions cut 1 base from V and 1 base from J, with 5 bases between. Per germline, CDR1 MGHRA and CDR2 YSYEKL. This CDR3 has 13 residues. CDR3 DNA sequence: TGCGCCAGCAGCCAAGCGAGATCCTACGAGCAGTACTTC. The encoded protein is CASSQARSYEQYF.

This clonotype was found many times. J is TRBJ2-1 and V is TRBV29-1; D perhaps matches TRBD2 (6 bases). V lost 8 bases and J 4 bases, leaving 15 bases between the germline ends. Germline assignment: CDR1 SQVTM and CDR2 ANQGSEA. This CDR3 region has 13 residues. The DNA of the CDR3 is TGCAGCATTTCCGGGACTCCTTACAATGAGCAGTTCTTC. This translates into CSISGTPYNEQFF.

This clonotype was seen repeatedly, ten times or more. The chain's CDR3 is CASSPGEGSYEQYF. The CDR3 DNA reads as TGTGCCAGCAGCCCGGGGGAGGGTTCTTACGAGCAGTACTTC. This chain links TRBV3-1 with TRBJ2-7, with 7 bases that match TRBD2. The CDR3 is 14 amino acids. J gave up 4 bases and V 4 bases, and 7 bases lay outside the gene matches. Germline V gene lookup returns CDR1 LGHDT and CDR2 YNNKEL (reference sequence).

This clonotype was seen many times. J is TRBJ2-1 and V is TRBV7-9, with 10 bases identical to TRBD1. Germline CDR1 reads SEHNR; CDR2 reads FQNEAQ (reference sequence). This CDR3 spans 14 amino acids. V dropped 6 bases and J dropped 9; count of bases not matched to a gene: 8. This chain's CDR3 is CASSRDRGHGEQFF. CDR3 in DNA: TGTGCCAGCAGTAGGGACAGGGGCCACGGTGAGCAGTTCTTC.

The chain recombines TRBV3-1 with TRBJ2-3; 12 nucleotides match TRBD2. Germline CDR1 LGHDT, CDR2 YNNKEL (reference sequence). The CDR3 extends over 19 amino acids. V was pared by 9 bases and J by 3 bases, with 19 bases of the junction left unmatched. The CDR3: CASTDIQWTSGITTDTQYF. The CDR3 DNA reads as TGTGCCAGTACGGATATCCAATGGACTAGCGGGATTACTACAGATACGCAGTATTTT.